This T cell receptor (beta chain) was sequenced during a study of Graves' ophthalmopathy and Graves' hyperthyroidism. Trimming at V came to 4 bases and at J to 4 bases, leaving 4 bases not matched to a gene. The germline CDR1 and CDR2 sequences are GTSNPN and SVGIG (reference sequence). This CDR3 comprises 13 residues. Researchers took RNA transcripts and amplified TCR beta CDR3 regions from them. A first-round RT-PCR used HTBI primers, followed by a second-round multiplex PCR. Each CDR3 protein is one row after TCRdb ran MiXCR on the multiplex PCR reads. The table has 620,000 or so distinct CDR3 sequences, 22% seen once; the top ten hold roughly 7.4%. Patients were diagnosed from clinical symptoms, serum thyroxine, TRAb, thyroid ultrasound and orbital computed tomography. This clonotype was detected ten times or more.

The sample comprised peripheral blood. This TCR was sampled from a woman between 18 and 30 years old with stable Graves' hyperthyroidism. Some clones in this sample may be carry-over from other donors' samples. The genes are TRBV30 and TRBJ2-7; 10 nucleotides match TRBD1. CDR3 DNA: TGTGCCTGGATGGACAGGGGGATATACGAGCAGTACTTC. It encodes CAWMDRGIYEQYF.